The rows below give T cell receptor beta chains drawn from one sample of a study of glioma-infiltrating T cells. TCRdb re-derived calls from the multiplex PCR reads in MiXCR, one entry per CDR3 protein. This sample has around 140,000 distinct CDR3 sequences, with around 40% found just once. Sequenced input: glioma tissue, nonneoplastic brain tissue, or PBMCs (not recorded which). These receptors came from a human donor with low-grade glioma or glioblastoma, undergoing nonglioma brain surgery, or in good health (not recorded which). Each CDR3 is given with its conserved first and last residue.

V gene	J gene	CDR3 protein
TRBV7-2	TRBJ2-1	CASSLGGGQEQFF
TRBV6-1	TRBJ2-7	CASMKAGDPSYEQYF
TRBV20-1	TRBJ1-3	CSARAGTGIGNTIYF
TRBV6-5	TRBJ1-5	CASSYLGQPQNF
TRBV20-1	TRBJ1-5	CSAVDSPLRPQHF
TRBV7-2	TRBJ1-3	CARSFDRVDTIYF
TRBV3-1	TRBJ2-7	CASSQGWTLSYEQYF
TRBV6-6	TRBJ2-3	CASSYRGGTDTQYF
TRBV6-1	TRBJ2-7	CASRGLGSSYEQYF
TRBV15	TRBJ2-7	CATRVTGTGEQYF
TRBV7-9	TRBJ2-2	CASSLISGELFF
TRBV29-1	TRBJ2-1	CSVAGTRYNEQFF
TRBV24-1	TRBJ2-5	CATSDLNRKETQYF
TRBV25-1	TRBJ2-1	CASGHLVNNEQFF